This T cell receptor beta chain was observed in a study of blood T cell repertoires in COVID-19 (dated by TCRdb to 2018 to 2020). Looking at the study overall: Collaborator samples came from the United States, Italy and Spain and covered acute and convalescent phases of COVID-19. A de-identified subject ID, COVID-19 status, age in years and sex were almost always included in the sample metadata. The prospective study material was composed of cDNA or gDNA derived from T cells, B-cell-depleted T cells, or PBMCs. Where available, HLA class I and class II types were obtained from metadata supplied by the sample provider rather than from assay-based typing. A freely available public database, intended as a resource for researchers studying the immune response to SARS-CoV-2, is where the repertoires were released. Subjects who had been exposed to COVID-19, were actively infected with it, or had recovered from it provided the deeply sampled blood TCRbeta repertoires that made up the dataset. Samples came from the ongoing ImmuneRACE study (first 160 participants) plus 1,254 subjects from 6 global collaborators. Broader findings and caveats from the paper: How much clinical and demographic metadata was included differed by source and by participant, and the metadata was provided uncurated.

Counted from cysteine to phenylalanine, this CDR3 has 13 amino acids. CDR3 DNA only is kept here, 39 bases in frame from base 1. Trimming costs V 1 base and J 11 bases, and their ends lie 13 bases apart. The immunoSEQ Assay, a bias-controlled multiplex PCR, was used to amplify TCRbeta CDR3 regions from genomic DNA. In the source study's methods: The number of nucleated cells in each sample was estimated by amplification of reference gene primers within the assay. To quantify the absolute abundance of each unique TCRbeta CDR3 rearrangement, sequence reads were collapsed and filtered. For each sample, productive Simpson clonality was calculated as the square root of Simpson's diversity index across productive rearrangements. Sourced from immuneACCESS, this table was stored by TCRdb with only in-frame sequences that have V and J called. A share of the clones is absent; for the studies checked, an unresolved V gene accounts for under half, and the remainder has no known explanation. The V and J calls and clone size come from that table; D and trimming were worked out from the DNA. Here the sample has about 150,000 clones; around 91% occur a single time. Clones ranked in the top ten supply under 3.5% of the sample.

Comment on this clone: Its binding antigen is unknown. No much larger clone is present one base from it, and per-base qualities are unavailable.

Collaborating institutions collected whole blood in K2EDTA tubes following their own protocols. Collaborator samples were shipped for TCRbeta analysis as frozen whole blood, isolated PBMCs, or DNA extracted from either sample type. Sequencing was performed on peripheral blood. This sequence uses TRBV12-3 or TRBV12-4 and TRBJ2-3; tentative D gene TRBD1, with 5 bases matching. This receptor was identified in a woman aged 55-69 years with active COVID-19. The sequenced DNA: TGTGCCAGCAGTTTAGGGCTTTCCCAGGGGCAGTATTTT. This gives the protein CASSLGLSQGQYF.